This T cell receptor beta chain emerged from a study of post-analysis software for immune sequencing data (dated by TCRdb to between 2014 and 2017). Notes on the research overall: Recorded disease courses included relapsing-remitting, secondary progressive and progressive-relapsing multiple sclerosis, with some patients lacking subtype annotation. Patient repertoires were compared against roughly 11 previously published healthy control repertoires from donors aged about 6 to 25 years. A subset of samples was prepared in parallel using single-end sample barcoding, then pooled and co-amplified after Illumina adapter ligation.

Overall study results and their limits: Significantly higher frequencies in patients than in controls were found for roughly 5 TRBV segments, including TRBV5-6, TRBV5-1 and TRBV20-1. Significantly lower normalized Chao1 diversity was found in multiple sclerosis patients than in controls, suggesting substantial peripheral T-cell clonal expansion. Direct clustering with F measure showed strong co-clustering of samples prepared in the same batch, prompting a batch-effect correction. The control group was slightly older than the multiple sclerosis patient group.

Library method: PCR. The sequencer was an Illumina HiSeq 2500. To reduce PCR and sequencing biases, unique molecular identifiers were incorporated into the TCR beta cDNA libraries. Some 500,000 cDNA molecules were obtained per 1 to 10 million input T cells, so each molecule approximated one T cell. The patient libraries were prepared and sequenced using the same protocol as the earlier healthy control dataset. Within a given batch, samples were prepared together, multiplexed and sequenced on the same HiSeq lane. The published analysis was carried out like this. MIGEC was used to process the raw barcoded reads, and molecular identifier groups with only a single read were discarded before consensus assembly and CDR3 extraction. VDJtools was used for post-analysis of the clonotype tables, and diversity was normalized by down-sampling every dataset to the size of the smallest sample. To correct batch-related cross-sample contamination, repertoire overlap clustering matched CDR3 amino acid sequences but not nucleotide sequences. Clones were called with MiXCR by TCRdb after fastp trimmed the public reads at Q25, and only in-frame beta chains were retained. Every entry covers one CDR3 protein and lists the most common genes and DNA from its rows. The V and J calls here are based on TCRdb, not the publication. Within this sample are approximately 360,000 distinct CDR3 sequences, with 30% to 45% of them counted one time only. The top ten clonotypes cover roughly an eighth of the sample.

To demonstrate the VDJtools post-analysis software, TCR beta repertoires were profiled from the peripheral blood of over ten young patients with multiple sclerosis. The multiple sclerosis patients were children and adolescents between roughly 6 and 17 years of age. V is pared back by 5 bases and J by 3 bases, with 23 bases lying between the germline termini. Sequences SGHTA (CDR1) and FQGNSA (CDR2) are obtained from the germline V gene. Including the terminal cysteine and phenylalanine, the CDR3 comprises 17 residues. Of the read, only the CDR3 DNA is kept; its 51 bases are in frame from base 1. This clonotype was counted a few times. Its target antigen remains unknown. One base away there is no much larger clone; base qualities are not given.

This clonotype originated in a girl under 18 with multiple sclerosis. The chain links TRBV7-2 with TRBJ2-7; perhaps TRBD2 is the D gene, with 5 bases matching. Sequencing was performed on blood. CDR3 region: CASSHPLRGPPNYEQYF. The sequenced DNA is TGTGCCAGCAGCCACCCCCTGCGAGGGCCCCCCAACTACGAGCAGTACTTC. When the CDR3 is completed using the reference TRBV7-2 and TRBJ2-7 genes on either side, the full variable domain is GAGVSQSPSNKVTEKGKDVELRCDPISGHTALYWYRQSLGQGLEFLIYFQGNSAPDKSGLPSDRFSAERTGGSVSTLTIQRTQQEDSAVYLCASSHPLRGPPNYEQYFGPGTRLTVT.